These 10 T cell receptor beta chains originate from one sample sequenced in a study of vaccination and CD4 T cells after COVID-19. Treatment reported: approximately 9-day PBMC culture with coronavirus spike peptide pools or control peptides (ViraFEST assay). These receptors are not linked to any known antigen. With the Oncomine TCR Beta short-read assay, DNA from cultured CD4+ T cells was sequenced. One entry per CDR3 protein results from TCRdb running MiXCR on the PCR reads. Found here are around 15,000 distinct CDR3 sequences, about 40% of them singletons; the top ten hold around a fifth. Sequences were obtained from cultured CD4+ T cells from blood. The source is a human donor with COVID-19.

This chain links TRBV12-3 or TRBV12-4 with TRBJ2-2; TRBD1 aligns across 7 bases. V lost 4 bases to trimming and J lost 3 bases; unmatched junction nucleotides: 11. The CDR3 consists of 17 residues. The CDR3 region is CASSSFRGGAYTGELFF. Here the CDR3 DNA reads TGTGCCAGCAGTTCCTTTAGAGGGGGCGCGTACACCGGGGAGCTGTTTTTT.

The rearrangement links TRBV28 to TRBJ2-2; D remains ambiguous. Germline V gene lookup returns CDR1 MDHEN and CDR2 SYDVKM. The CDR3 has 16 amino acids. Trimming took off 2 bases at V and 1 base at J, with 11 bases between the two ends. CDR3 amino acids: CASSLPHLQNTGELFF. CDR3 coding DNA: TGTGCCAGCAGTTTACCGCACTTACAGAACACCGGGGAGCTGTTTTTT.

The chain recombines TRBV11-2 with TRBJ2-7; the D is unclear. Germline V lookup: CDR1 SGHAT, CDR2 FQNNGV. Trimming cost V 0 bases and J 5 bases, with 8 bases left between them. The length of the CDR3 is 13 residues. The CDR3 loop reads CASSLDRPHEQYF. The CDR3 DNA is TGTGCCAGCAGCTTAGATAGGCCCCACGAGCAGTACTTC.

This clonotype was detected only a few times. The V call is TRBV20-1, the J call TRBJ1-5, with a tentative D call TRBD1 (6 bases). Looked up from germline, CDR1 is DFQATT and CDR2 is SNEGSKA (reference sequence). The V and J ends lost 8 bases and 2 bases respectively, with 10 bases between them. The CDR3 sequence is 12 residues long. The CDR3: CSTRQGNQPQHF. The CDR3 DNA is TGCAGTACGAGACAGGGCAATCAGCCCCAGCATTTT.

Only a few counts were recorded for this clonotype. The chain joins TRBV6-1 to TRBJ1-5, with D perhaps matching TRBD1 (5 bases). CDR1 and CDR2 (germline): MNHNS, SASEGT. Trimming removed 6 bases from V and 5 bases from J, with 20 bases in between. This CDR3 region has 16 residues. CDR3 loop: CASSSRDARMDQPQHF. The CDR3 DNA is TGTGCCAGCAGCTCCAGGGACGCTAGAATGGATCAGCCCCAGCATTTT.

There are a few counts of this clonotype. The DNA for the CDR3 is TGTGCCAGCAGCTTAGCCCGGCGGCAGACCTATGGCTACACCTTC. Amino acid sequence: CASSLARRQTYGYTF. The J gene is TRBJ1-2, the V gene TRBV7-2; D remains ambiguous. CDR1 is SGHTA, CDR2 FQGNSA, per germline. The CDR3 runs to 15 residues. Trimming took off 0 bases at V and 4 bases at J, with 12 bases between the two ends.

The rearrangement joins TRBV20-1 to TRBJ2-5; 16 bases are a match to TRBD2. This CDR3 is 16 amino acids long. Germline lookup yields CDR1 DFQATT and CDR2 SNEGSKA (reference sequence). J gave up 4 bases and V 6 bases, and 8 bases lay outside the gene matches. The CDR3 protein is CSAGLAGGPSSETQYF. DNA of the CDR3: TGCAGTGCGGGACTAGCGGGGGGGCCATCTTCAGAGACCCAGTACTTC.

This clonotype was observed once. The CDR3 region has the DNA TGCAGTGCTAGAGATCCGGGGGCATACAATGAGCAGTTCTTC. It translates to CSARDPGAYNEQFF. The rearrangement links TRBV20-1 to TRBJ2-1; D might be TRBD1 or TRBD2, each matching 6 bases. Trimming left V 0 bases short and J 4 bases short, with 10 bases between. The CDR3 runs 14 residues. Germline-derived CDR1 and CDR2 are DFQATT and SNEGSKA (reference sequence).

The rearrangement joins TRBV7-8 to TRBJ1-5; a weak D match, TRBD1 (5 bases). The V end lost 0 bases, the J end lost 5 bases, and 5 bases lay between the germline ends. The germline V gene encodes CDR1 SGHVS and CDR2 FQNEAQ. The CDR3 is made up of 13 amino acids. The CDR3 coding sequence is TGTGCCAGCAGCTTAGCAGGGGATCAGCCCCAGCATTTT. Encoded protein: CASSLAGDQPQHF.

This clonotype was detected a few times. The J gene is TRBJ2-1, the V gene TRBV11-3, with D unclear. Trimming removed 3 bases at V and 4 bases at J, with 7 bases between. The CDR3 has 13 amino acids. Germline loops: CDR1 SGHNT, CDR2 YENEEA. CDR3 nucleotides: TGTGCCAGCAGCTTCGGTCGTTACAATGAGCAGTTCTTC. Its translation: CASSFGRYNEQFF. The full variable domain, its missing parts supplied by reference TRBV11-3 and TRBJ2-1, is EAGVVQSPRYKIIEKKQPVAFWCNPISGHNTLYWYLQNLGQGPELLIRYENEEAVDDSQLPKDRFSAERLKGVDSTLKIQPAELGDSAVYLCASSFGRYNEQFFGPGTRLTVL.